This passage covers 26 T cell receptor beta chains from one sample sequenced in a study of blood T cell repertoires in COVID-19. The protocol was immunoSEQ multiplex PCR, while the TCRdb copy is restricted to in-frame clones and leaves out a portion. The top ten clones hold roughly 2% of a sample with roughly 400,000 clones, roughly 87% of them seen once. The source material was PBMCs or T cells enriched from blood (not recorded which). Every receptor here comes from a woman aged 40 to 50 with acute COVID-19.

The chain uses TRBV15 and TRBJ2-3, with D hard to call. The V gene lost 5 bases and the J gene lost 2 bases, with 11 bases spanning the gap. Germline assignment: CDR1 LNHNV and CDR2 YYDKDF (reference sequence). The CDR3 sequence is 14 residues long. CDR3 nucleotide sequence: TGTGCCACCAGCTCCCGACTGGCCACAGATACGCAGTATTTT. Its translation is CATSSRLATDTQYF.

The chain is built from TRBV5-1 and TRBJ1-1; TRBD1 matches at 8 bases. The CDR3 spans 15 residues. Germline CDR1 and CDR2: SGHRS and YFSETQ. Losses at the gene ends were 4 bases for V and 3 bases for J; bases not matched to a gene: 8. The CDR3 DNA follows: TGCGCCAGCAGCGTAGCCAGGGGGCTCGACACTGAAGCTTTCTTT. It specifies CASSVARGLDTEAFF.

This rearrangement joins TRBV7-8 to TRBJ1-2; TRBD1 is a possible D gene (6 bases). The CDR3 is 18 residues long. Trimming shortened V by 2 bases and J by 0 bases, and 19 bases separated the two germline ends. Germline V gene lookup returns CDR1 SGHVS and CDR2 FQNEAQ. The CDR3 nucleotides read TGTGCCAGCAGCTTACGTATGGGGAGGGGGGATTCTAACTATGGCTACACCTTC. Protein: CASSLRMGRGDSNYGYTF.

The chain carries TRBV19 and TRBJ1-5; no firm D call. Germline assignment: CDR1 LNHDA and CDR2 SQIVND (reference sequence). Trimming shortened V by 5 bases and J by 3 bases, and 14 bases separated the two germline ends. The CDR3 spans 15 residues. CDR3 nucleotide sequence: TGTGCCAGTAGTTTCAACGCAGTGATCAATCAGCCCCAGCATTTT. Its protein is CASSFNAVINQPQHF. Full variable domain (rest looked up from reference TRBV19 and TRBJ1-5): DGGITQSPKYLFRKEGQNVTLSCEQNLNHDAMYWYRQDPGQGLRLIYYSQIVNDFQKGDIAEGYSVSREKKESFPLTVTSAQKNPTAFYLCASSFNAVINQPQHFGDGTRLSIL.

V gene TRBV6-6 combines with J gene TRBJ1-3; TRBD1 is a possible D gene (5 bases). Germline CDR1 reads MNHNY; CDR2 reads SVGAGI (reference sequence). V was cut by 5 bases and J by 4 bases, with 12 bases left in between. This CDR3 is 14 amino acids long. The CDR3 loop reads CASSGGLTGNTIYF. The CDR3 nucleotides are TGTGCCAGCAGTGGGGGACTTACGGGAAACACCATATATTTT.

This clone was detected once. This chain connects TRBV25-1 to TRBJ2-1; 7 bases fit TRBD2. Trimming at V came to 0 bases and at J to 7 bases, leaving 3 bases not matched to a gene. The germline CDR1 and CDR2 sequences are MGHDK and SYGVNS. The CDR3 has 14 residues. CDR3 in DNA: TGTGCCAGCAGTGAATATGGGGGAGGGAATGAGCAGTTCTTC. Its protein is CASSEYGGGNEQFF.

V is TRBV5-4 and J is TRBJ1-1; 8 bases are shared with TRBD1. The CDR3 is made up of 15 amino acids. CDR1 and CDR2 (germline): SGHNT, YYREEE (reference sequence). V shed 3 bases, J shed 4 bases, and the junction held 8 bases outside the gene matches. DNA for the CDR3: TGTGCCAGCAGCTCCTCAAAAACAGGGGGCACTGAAGCTTTCTTT. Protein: CASSSSKTGGTEAFF. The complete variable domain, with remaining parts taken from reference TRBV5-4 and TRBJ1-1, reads ETGVTQSPTHLIKTRGQQVTLRCSSQSGHNTVSWYQQALGQGPQFIFQYYREEENGRGNFPPRFSGLQFPNYSSELNVNALELDDSALYLCASSSSKTGGTEAFFGQGTRLTVV.

The chain's CDR3 is CASNGRGGQPQHF. CDR3 coding DNA: TGTGCCAGCAATGGGAGGGGAGGTCAGCCCCAGCATTTT. V is TRBV2 and J is TRBJ1-5; the D gene is possibly TRBD1 (5 bases). Germline values: CDR1 SNHLY, CDR2 FYNNEI. The CDR3 is 13 amino acids. With 7 bases removed from V and 6 bases from J, the gap between germline ends came to 13 bases.

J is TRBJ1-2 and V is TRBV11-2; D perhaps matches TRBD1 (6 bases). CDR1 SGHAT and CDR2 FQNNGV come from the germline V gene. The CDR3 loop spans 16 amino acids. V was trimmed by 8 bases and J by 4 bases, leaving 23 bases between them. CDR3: CASRGHSTKGGYGYTF. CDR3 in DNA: TGTGCCAGCCGGGGACATTCCACAAAAGGGGGCTATGGCTACACCTTC.

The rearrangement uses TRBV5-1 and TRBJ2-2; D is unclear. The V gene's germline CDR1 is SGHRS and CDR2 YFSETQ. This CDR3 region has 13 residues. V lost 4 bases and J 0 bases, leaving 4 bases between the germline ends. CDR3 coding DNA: TGCGCCAGCAGCGAGGCGAACACCGGGGAGCTGTTTTTT. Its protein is CASSEANTGELFF.

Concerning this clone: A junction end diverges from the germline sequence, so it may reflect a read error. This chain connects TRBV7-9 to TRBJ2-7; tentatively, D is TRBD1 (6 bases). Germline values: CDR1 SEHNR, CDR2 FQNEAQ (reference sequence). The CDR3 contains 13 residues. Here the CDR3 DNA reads TGTGCCAGCAGCTTAGAGTCGACAGGAGGACGGAACTTC. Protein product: CASSLESTGGRNF.

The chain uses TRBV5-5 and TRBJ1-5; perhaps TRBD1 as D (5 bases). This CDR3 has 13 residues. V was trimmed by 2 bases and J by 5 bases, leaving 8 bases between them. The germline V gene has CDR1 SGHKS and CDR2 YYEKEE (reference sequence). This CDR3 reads CASSFGDYQPQHF. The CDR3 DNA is TGTGCCAGCAGCTTTGGGGACTATCAGCCCCAGCATTTT.

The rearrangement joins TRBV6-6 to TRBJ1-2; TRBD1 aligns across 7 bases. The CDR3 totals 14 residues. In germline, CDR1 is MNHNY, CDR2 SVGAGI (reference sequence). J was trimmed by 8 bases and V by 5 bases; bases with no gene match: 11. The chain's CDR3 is CASSPPTGSEGYTF. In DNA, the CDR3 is TGTGCCAGCAGTCCCCCGACAGGGTCAGAAGGCTACACCTTC.

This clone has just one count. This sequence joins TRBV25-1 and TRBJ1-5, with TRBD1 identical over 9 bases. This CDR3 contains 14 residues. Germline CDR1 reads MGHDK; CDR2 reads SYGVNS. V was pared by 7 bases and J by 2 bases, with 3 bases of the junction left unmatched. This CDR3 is CASTGTGRNQPQHF. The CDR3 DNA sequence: TGTGCCAGCACAGGGACAGGGCGCAATCAGCCCCAGCATTTT.

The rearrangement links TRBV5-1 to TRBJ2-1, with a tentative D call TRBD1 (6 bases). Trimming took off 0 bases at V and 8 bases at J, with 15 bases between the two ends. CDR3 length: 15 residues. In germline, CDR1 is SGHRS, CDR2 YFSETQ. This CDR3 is CASSLAGTNTYEQFF. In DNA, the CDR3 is TGCGCCAGCAGCTTGGCCGGGACAAACACCTATGAGCAGTTCTTC.

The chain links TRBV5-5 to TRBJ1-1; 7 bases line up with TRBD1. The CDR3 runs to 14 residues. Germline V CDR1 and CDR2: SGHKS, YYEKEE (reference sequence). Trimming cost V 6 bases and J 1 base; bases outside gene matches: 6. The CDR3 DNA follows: TGTGCCAGCACCAAGGGACAGACGAACACTGAAGCTTTCTTT. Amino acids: CASTKGQTNTEAFF.

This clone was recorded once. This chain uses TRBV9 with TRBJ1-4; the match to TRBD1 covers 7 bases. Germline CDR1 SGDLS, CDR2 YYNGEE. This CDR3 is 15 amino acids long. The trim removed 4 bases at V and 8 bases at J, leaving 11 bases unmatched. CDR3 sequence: CASSPSGGLGEKLFF. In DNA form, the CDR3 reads TGTGCCAGCAGCCCCTCAGGGGGGTTGGGGGAAAAACTGTTTTTT.

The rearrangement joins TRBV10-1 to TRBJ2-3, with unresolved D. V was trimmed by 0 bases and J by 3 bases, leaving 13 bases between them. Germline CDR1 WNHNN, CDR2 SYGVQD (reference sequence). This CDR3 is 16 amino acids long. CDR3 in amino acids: CASSESSSYRTDTQYF. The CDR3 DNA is TGCGCCAGCAGTGAGTCGTCGTCCTATCGGACAGATACGCAGTATTTT.

CDR3 protein: CASSLAGTSERYEQYF. The CDR3 nucleotides read TGTGCCAGCAGCTTAGCCGGGACTAGCGAGCGATACGAGCAGTACTTC. The chain uses TRBV11-3 and TRBJ2-7; TRBD2 aligns across 10 bases. The CDR3 has 16 amino acids. The trim removed 1 base at V and 4 bases at J, leaving 7 bases unmatched. Germline CDR1 reads SGHNT; CDR2 reads YENEEA.

In DNA, the CDR3 is TGTGCCAGCAGCTTATCCGGGACAGGGAAATACGAGCAGTACTTC. It translates to CASSLSGTGKYEQYF. The chain employs TRBV11-2 and TRBJ2-7, with 9 bases lining up with TRBD1. V was pared by 2 bases and J by 4 bases, with 6 bases of the junction left unmatched. This CDR3 spans 15 amino acids. Germline V gene data show CDR1 as SGHAT and CDR2 as FQNNGV. The full variable domain, with the rest looked up from reference TRBV11-2 and TRBJ2-7, is EAGVAQSPRYKIIEKRQSVAFWCNPISGHATLYWYQQILGQGPKLLIQFQNNGVVDDSQLPKDRFSAERLKGVDSTLKIQPAKLEDSAVYLCASSLSGTGKYEQYFGPGTRLTVT.

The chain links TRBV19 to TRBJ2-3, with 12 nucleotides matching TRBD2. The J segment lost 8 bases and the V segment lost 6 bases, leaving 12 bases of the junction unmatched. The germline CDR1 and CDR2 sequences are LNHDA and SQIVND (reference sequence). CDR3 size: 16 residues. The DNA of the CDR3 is TGTGCCAGTAGCCGACTAGCGGGGGAAGGATACGGTACGCAGTATTTT. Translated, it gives CASSRLAGEGYGTQYF.

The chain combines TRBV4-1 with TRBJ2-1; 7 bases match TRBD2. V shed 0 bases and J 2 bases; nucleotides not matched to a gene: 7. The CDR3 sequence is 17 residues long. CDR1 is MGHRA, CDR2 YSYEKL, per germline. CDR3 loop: CASSQEPLAATYNEQFF. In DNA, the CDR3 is TGCGCCAGCAGCCAAGAACCCCTAGCGGCAACCTACAATGAGCAGTTCTTC.

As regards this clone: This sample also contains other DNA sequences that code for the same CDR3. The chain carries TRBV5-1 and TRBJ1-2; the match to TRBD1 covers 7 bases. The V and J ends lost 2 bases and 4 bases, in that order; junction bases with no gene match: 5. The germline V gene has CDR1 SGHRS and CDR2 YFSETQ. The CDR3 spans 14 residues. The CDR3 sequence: CASSFGQGGYGYTF. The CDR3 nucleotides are TGCGCCAGCAGCTTTGGGCAGGGGGGCTATGGCTACACCTTC.

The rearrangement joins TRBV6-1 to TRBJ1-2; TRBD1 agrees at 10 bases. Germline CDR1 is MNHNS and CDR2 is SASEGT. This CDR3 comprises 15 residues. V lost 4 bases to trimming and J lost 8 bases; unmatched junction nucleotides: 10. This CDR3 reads CASSGTGTGVMGYTF. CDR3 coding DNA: TGTGCCAGCAGTGGGACCGGGACAGGGGTTATGGGCTACACCTTC.

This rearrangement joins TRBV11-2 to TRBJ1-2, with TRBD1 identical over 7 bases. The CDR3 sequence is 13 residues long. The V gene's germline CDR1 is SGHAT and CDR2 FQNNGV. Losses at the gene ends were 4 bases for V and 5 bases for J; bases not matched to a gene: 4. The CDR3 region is CASSWDRNYGYTF. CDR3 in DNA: TGTGCCAGCAGCTGGGACAGAAATTATGGCTACACCTTC.

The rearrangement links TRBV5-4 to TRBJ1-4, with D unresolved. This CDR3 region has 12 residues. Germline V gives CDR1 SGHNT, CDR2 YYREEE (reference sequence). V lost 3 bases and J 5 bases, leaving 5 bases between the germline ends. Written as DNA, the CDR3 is TGTGCCAGCAGCTCAGGAAATGAAAAACTGTTTTTT. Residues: CASSSGNEKLFF.